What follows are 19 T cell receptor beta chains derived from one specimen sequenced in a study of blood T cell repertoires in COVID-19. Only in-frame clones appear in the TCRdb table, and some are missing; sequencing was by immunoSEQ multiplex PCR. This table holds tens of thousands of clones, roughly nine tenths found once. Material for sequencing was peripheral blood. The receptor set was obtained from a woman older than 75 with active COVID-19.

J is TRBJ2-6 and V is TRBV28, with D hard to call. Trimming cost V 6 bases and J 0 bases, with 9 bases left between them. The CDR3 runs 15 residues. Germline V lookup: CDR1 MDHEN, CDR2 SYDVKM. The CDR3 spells CASRGANSGANVLTF. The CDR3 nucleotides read TGTGCCAGCAGGGGCGCGAACTCTGGGGCCAACGTCCTGACTTTC.

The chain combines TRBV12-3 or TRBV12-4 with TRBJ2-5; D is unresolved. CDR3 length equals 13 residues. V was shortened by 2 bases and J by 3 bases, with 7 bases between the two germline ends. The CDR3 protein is CASSLLQEETQYF. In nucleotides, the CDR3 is TGTGCCAGCAGTTTATTGCAGGAAGAGACCCAGTACTTC.

The CDR3 nucleotides read TGTGCCAGCAGCGCGACAGGGAACTTACTAGCCAAAAACATTCAGTACTTC. Its protein product is CASSATGNLLAKNIQYF. The chain uses TRBV28 and TRBJ2-4, with 7 bases identical to TRBD1. The J segment lost 0 bases and the V segment lost 6 bases, leaving 11 bases of the junction unmatched. The germline CDR1 and CDR2 sequences are MDHEN and SYDVKM. This CDR3 has 17 residues.

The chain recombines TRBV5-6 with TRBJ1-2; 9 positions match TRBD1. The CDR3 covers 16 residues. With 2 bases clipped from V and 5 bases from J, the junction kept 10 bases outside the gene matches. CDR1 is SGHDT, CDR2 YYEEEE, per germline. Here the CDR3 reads CASSFQRDRDLYGYTF. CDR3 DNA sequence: TGTGCCAGCAGCTTCCAACGGGACAGGGACCTTTATGGCTACACCTTC.

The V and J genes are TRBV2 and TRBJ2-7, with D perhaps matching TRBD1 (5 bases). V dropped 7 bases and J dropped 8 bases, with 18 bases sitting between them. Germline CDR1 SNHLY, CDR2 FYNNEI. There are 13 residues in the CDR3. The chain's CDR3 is CASTMGLKAQQYF. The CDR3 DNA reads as TGTGCCAGCACCATGGGGCTTAAAGCTCAGCAGTACTTC.

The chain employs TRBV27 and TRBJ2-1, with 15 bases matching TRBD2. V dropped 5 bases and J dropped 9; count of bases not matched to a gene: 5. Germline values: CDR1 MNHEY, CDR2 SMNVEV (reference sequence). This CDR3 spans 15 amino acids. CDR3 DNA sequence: TGTGCCAGCAGTCTCGGGACTAGCGGGAGGTCTGAGCAGTTCTTC. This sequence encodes CASSLGTSGRSEQFF.

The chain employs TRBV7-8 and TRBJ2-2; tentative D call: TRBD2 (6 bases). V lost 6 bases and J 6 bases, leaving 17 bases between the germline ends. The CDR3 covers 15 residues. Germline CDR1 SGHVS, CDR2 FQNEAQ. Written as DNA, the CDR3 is TGTGCCAGCAGACGCTTTGTGCGGGAATCCGGGGAGCTGTTTTTT. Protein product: CASRRFVRESGELFF.

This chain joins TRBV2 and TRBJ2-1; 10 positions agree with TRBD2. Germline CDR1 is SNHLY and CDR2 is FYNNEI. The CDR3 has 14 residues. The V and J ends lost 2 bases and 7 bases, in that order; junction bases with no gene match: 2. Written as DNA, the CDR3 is TGTGCCAGCAGTGAACTAGCGGGAGTTAATGAGCAGTTCTTC. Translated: CASSELAGVNEQFF.

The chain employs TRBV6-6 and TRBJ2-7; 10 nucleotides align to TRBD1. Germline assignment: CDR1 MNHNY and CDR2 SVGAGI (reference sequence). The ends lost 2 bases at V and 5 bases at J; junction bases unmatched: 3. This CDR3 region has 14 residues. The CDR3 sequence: CASSYRDRGNEQYF. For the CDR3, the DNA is TGTGCCAGCAGTTACCGGGACAGGGGTAACGAGCAGTACTTC.

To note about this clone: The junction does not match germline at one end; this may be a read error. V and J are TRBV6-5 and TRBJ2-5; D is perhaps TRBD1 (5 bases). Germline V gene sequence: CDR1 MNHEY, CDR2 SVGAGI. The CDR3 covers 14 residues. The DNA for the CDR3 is TGTGCCAGCAGCCGCTCCAGGGTAGGAGAGGCCCAGTACTTC. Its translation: CASSRSRVGEAQYF.

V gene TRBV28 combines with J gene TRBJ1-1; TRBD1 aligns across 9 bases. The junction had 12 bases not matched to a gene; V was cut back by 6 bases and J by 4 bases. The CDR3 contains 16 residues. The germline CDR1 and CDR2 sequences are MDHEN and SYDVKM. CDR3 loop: CASRAPSTGGRTEAFF. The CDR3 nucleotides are TGTGCCAGCAGAGCCCCATCGACAGGGGGTCGCACTGAAGCTTTCTTT.

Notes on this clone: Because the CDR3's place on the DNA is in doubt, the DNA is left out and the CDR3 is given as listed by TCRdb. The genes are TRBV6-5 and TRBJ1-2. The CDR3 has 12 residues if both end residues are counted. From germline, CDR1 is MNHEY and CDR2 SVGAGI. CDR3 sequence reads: CASSSSGYGYTF.

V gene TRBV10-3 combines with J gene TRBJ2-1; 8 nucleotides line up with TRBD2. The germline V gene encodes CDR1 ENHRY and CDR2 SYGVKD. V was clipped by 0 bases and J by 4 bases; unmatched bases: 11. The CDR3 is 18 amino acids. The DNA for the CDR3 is TGTGCCATCAGTGAGTCTTCGGGGGGGGATGTTCCGTACAATGAGCAGTTCTTC. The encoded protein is CAISESSGGDVPYNEQFF.

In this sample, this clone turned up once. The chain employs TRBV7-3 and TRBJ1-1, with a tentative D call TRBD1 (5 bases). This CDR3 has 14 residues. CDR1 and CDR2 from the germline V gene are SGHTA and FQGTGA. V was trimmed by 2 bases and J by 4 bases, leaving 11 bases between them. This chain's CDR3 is CASSLFRGSTEAFF. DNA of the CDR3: TGTGCCAGCAGCTTATTTAGGGGTAGCACTGAAGCTTTCTTT. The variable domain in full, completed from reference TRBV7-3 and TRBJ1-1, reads GAGVSQTPSNKVTEKGKYVELRCDPISGHTALYWYRQSLGQGPEFLIYFQGTGAADDSGLPNDRFFAVRPEGSVSTLKIQRTERGDSAVYLCASSLFRGSTEAFFGQGTRLTVV.

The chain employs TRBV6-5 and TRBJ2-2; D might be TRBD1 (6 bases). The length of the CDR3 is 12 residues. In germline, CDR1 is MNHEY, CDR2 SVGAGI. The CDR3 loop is CGYKGETGELFF. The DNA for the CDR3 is TGTGGGTATAAGGGGGAAACCGGGGAGCTGTTTTTT.

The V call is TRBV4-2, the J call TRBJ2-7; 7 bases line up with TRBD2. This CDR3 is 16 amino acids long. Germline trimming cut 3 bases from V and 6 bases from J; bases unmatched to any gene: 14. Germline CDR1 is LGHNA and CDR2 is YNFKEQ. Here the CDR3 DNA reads TGTGCCAGCAGCCACTTCCCGGCCCCGGGAGGAGGCGAGCAGTACTTC. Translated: CASSHFPAPGGGEQYF.

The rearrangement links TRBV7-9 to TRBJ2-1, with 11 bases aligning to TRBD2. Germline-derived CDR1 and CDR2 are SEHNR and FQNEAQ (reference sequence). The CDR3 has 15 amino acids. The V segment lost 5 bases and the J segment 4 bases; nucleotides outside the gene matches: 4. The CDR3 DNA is TGTGCCAGCAGCCAGGGGACTAGCGGTTACAATGAGCAGTTCTTC. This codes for CASSQGTSGYNEQFF.

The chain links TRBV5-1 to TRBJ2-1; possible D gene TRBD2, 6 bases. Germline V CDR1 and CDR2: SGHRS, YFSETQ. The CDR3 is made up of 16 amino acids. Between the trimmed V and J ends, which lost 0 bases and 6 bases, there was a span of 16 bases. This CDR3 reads CASSLAGTQAVNEQFF. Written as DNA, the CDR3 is TGCGCCAGCAGCTTGGCCGGGACTCAGGCGGTCAATGAGCAGTTCTTC. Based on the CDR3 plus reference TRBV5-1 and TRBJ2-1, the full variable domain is KAGVTQTPRYLIKTRGQQVTLSCSPISGHRSVSWYQQTPGQGLQFLFEYFSETQRNKGNFPGRFSGRQFSNSRSEMNVSTLELGDSALYLCASSLAGTQAVNEQFFGPGTRLTVL.

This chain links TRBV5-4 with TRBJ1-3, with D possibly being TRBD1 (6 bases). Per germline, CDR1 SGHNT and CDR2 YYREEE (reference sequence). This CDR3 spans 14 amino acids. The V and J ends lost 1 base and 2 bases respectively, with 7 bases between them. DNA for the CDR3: TGTGCCAGCAGCTTGAGGGACACTGGAAACACCATATATTTT. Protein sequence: CASSLRDTGNTIYF. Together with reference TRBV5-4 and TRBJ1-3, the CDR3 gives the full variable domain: ETGVTQSPTHLIKTRGQQVTLRCSSQSGHNTVSWYQQALGQGPQFIFQYYREEENGRGNFPPRFSGLQFPNYSSELNVNALELDDSALYLCASSLRDTGNTIYFGEGSWLTVV.